Below are 8 T cell receptor beta chains sequenced from a single sample in a study of shared clonotypes between healthy human individuals. Naive CD8 cells, CD45RO-negative and positively selected for CCR7, excluded terminally differentiated effector memory CD45RA+ cells. Data came from immunoSEQ multiplex PCR; TCRdb stores just in-frame clones and leaves some out. The sample holds around 2,000,000 clones, approximately 94% seen once. The sequenced material came from naive CD8+ T cells sorted from blood. Receptor source: a man aged 18 to 30 in good health.

The V and J genes are TRBV21-1 and TRBJ1-1. TRBV21-1 is a documented pseudogene. The CDR3 is 16 amino acids. The CDR3 DNA reads as TGTGCCAGCACCGGTACGACCCTTACCCCCAACACTGAAGCTTTCTTT. Its protein is CASTGTTLTPNTEAFF.

The CDR3 protein is CASSRTQGDYTGELFF. CDR3 nucleotides: TGTGCCAGCAGTCGGACACAGGGGGACTACACCGGGGAGCTGTTTTTT. V is TRBV27 and J is TRBJ2-2, with 8 bases fitting TRBD1. The junction had 8 bases not matched to a gene; V was cut back by 5 bases and J by 3 bases. Per the germline V gene, CDR1 is MNHEY and CDR2 is SMNVEV (reference sequence). CDR3 length equals 16 residues.

The rearrangement links TRBV7-9 to TRBJ2-2, with 10 positions matching TRBD1. V lost 5 bases and J lost 4; bases outside the gene matches: 7. From germline, CDR1 is SEHNR and CDR2 FQNEAQ (reference sequence). The CDR3 consists of 16 residues. Written as DNA, the CDR3 is TGTGCCAGCAGCAACCGACAGGGGGCGGTCACCGGGGAGCTGTTTTTT. Translating it yields CASSNRQGAVTGELFF.

In its sample, this clone was seen once. CDR3 sequence (DNA): TGTGCCATCAGTGACGACCAAGGGGGGGTATTTCAGCCCCAGCATTTT. This codes for CAISDDQGGVFQPQHF. The chain combines TRBV10-3 with TRBJ1-5; D may be TRBD1 (6 bases). V dropped 3 bases and J dropped 6 bases, with 18 bases sitting between them. CDR3 length equals 16 residues. Germline values: CDR1 ENHRY, CDR2 SYGVKD.

This clone was observed once. The chain couples TRBV19 to TRBJ2-7; no firm D call. This CDR3 is 13 amino acids long. Germline lookup yields CDR1 LNHDA and CDR2 SQIVND (reference sequence). Trimming took 3 bases from V and 12 from J, leaving 18 bases between them. The CDR3: CASSIFGEMERYF. The CDR3 DNA reads as TGTGCCAGTAGTATTTTTGGCGAGATGGAAAGGTACTTC. Full variable domain (rest looked up from reference TRBV19 and TRBJ2-7): DGGITQSPKYLFRKEGQNVTLSCEQNLNHDAMYWYRQDPGQGLRLIYYSQIVNDFQKGDIAEGYSVSREKKESFPLTVTSAQKNPTAFYLCASSIFGEMERYFGPGTRLTVT.

This sequence joins TRBV6-5 and TRBJ2-7, with D unclear. The V end lost 0 bases, the J end lost 1 base, and 13 bases lay between the germline ends. The CDR3 has 16 residues. Germline-derived CDR1 and CDR2 are MNHEY and SVGAGI. The CDR3 bases are TGTGCCAGCAGTTACTCGAGGCAGGACGAGTCCTACGAGCAGTACTTC. The encoded protein is CASSYSRQDESYEQYF.

This clone was seen ten or more times. The chain combines TRBV30 with TRBJ2-1, with D possibly being TRBD2 (7 bases). The CDR3 spans 13 residues. Deletions cut 4 bases from V and 5 bases from J, with 12 bases between. Germline CDR1 and CDR2: GTSNPN and SVGIG (reference sequence). CDR3 sequence: CAWTRGRNNEQFF. CDR3 DNA sequence: TGTGCCTGGACGCGGGGGCGAAACAATGAGCAGTTCTTC.

The chain carries TRBV2 and TRBJ2-7; 10 bases are a match to TRBD1. The CDR3 runs to 15 residues. The junction had 6 bases not matched to a gene; V was cut back by 6 bases and J by 1 base. Looked up from germline, CDR1 is SNHLY and CDR2 is FYNNEI. As DNA, the CDR3 is TGTGCCAGCAGCACGACAGGGGGCAGTTCCTACGAGCAGTACTTC. Amino acid sequence: CASSTTGGSSYEQYF.